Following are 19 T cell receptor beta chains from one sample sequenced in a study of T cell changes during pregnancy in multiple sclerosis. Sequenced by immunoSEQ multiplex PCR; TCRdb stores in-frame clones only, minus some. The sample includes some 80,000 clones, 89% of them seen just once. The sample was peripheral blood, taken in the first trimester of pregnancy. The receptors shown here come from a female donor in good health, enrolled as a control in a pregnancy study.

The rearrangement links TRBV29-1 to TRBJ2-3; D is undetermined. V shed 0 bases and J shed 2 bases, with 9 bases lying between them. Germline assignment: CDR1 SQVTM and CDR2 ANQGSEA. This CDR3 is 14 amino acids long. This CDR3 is CSVEDPINTDTQYF. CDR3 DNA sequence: TGCAGCGTTGAAGATCCTATAAACACAGATACGCAGTATTTT.

CDR3 residues: CASSKEGQSGEGGQYF. Here the CDR3 DNA reads TGTGCCAGCAGCAAAGAGGGACAGTCTGGAGAGGGGGGGCAGTACTTC. V and J are TRBV21-1 and TRBJ2-7; the D call of TRBD1 is as the table states it, not checked on the DNA. TRBV21-1 corresponds to a pseudogene. The CDR3 totals 16 residues.

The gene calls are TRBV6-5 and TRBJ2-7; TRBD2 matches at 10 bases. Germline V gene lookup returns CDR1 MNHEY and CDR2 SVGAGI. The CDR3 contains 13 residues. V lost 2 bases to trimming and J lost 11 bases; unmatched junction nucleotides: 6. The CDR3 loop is CASSYEREGLKYF. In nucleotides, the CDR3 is TGTGCCAGCAGTTACGAGCGGGAGGGCCTAAAGTACTTC.

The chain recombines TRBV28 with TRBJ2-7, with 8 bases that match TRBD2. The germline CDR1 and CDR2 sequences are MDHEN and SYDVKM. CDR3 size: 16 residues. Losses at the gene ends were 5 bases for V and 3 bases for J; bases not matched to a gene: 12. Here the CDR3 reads CASSLNPAGVGYEQYF. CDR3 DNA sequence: TGTGCCAGCAGTCTCAACCCAGCGGGAGTCGGCTACGAGCAGTACTTC.

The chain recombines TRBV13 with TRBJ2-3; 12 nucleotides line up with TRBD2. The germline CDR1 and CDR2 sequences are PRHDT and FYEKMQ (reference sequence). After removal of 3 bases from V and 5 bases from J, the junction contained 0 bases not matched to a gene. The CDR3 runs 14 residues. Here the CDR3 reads CASSLGLAGDTQYF. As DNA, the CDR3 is TGTGCCAGCAGCTTGGGACTAGCGGGAGATACGCAGTATTTT.

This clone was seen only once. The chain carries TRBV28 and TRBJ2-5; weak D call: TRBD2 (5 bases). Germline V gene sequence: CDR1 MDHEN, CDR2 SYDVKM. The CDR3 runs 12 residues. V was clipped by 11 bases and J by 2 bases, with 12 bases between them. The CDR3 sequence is CAGGLTQETQYF. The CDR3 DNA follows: TGTGCCGGCGGACTGACACAAGAGACCCAGTACTTC.

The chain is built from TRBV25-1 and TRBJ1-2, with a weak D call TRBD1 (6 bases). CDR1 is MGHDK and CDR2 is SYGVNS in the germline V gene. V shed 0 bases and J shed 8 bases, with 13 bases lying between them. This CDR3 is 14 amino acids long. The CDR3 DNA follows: TGTGCCAGCAGTGAATATGAACAGGGTAGAGGCTACACCTTC. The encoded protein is CASSEYEQGRGYTF.

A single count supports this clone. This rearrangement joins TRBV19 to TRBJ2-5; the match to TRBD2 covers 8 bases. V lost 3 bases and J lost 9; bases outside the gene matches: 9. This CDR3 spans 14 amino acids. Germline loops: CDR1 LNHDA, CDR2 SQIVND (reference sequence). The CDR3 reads CASSIPGGPRSQYF. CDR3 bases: TGTGCCAGTAGTATCCCGGGAGGGCCGAGGTCCCAGTACTTC.

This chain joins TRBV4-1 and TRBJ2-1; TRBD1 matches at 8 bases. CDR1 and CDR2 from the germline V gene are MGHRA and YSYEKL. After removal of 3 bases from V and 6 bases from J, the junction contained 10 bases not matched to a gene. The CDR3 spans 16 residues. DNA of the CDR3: TGCGCCAGCAGCCAGGTGTACAGGGGGAAAGTCAATGAGCAGTTCTTC. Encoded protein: CASSQVYRGKVNEQFF.

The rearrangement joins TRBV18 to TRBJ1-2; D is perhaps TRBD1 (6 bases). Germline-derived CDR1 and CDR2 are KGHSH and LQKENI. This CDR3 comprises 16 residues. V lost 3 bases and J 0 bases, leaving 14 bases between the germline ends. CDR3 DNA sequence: TGTGCCAGCTCACCTCCGGACAGTCCGGCTAACTATGGCTACACCTTC. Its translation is CASSPPDSPANYGYTF.

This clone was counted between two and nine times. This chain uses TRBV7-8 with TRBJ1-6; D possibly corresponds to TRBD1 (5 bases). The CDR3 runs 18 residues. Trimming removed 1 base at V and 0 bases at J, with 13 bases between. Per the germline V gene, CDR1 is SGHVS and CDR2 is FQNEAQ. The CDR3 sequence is CASSLDGGGSSYNSPLHF. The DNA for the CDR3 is TGTGCCAGCAGCTTAGATGGCGGGGGGAGCTCCTATAATTCACCCCTCCACTTT.

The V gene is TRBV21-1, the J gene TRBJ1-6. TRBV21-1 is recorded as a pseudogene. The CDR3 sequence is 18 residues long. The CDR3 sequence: CASSALEAPLGYNSPLHF. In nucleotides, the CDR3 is TGTGCCAGCAGCGCCCTAGAGGCGCCTCTGGGTTATAATTCACCCCTCCACTTT.

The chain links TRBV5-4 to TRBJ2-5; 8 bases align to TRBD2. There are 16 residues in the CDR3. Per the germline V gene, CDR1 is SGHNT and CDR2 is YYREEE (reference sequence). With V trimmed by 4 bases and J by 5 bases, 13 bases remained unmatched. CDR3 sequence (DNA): TGTGCCAGCAGCGGGGGGGGAGCGGGAGAGGGCGAGACCCAGTACTTC. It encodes CASSGGGAGEGETQYF.

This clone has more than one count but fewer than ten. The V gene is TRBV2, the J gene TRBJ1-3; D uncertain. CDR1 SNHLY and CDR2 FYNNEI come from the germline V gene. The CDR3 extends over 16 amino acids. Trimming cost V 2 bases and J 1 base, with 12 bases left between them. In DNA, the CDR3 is TGTGCCAGCAGTGAAAGGACGGGAGGATCTGGAAACACCATATATTTT. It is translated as CASSERTGGSGNTIYF.

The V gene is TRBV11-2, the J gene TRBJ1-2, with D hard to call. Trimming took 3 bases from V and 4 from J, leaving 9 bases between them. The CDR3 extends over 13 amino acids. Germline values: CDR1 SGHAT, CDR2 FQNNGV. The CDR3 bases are TGTGCCAGCAGCTTGGTACAGCTCTATGGCTACACCTTC. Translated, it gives CASSLVQLYGYTF.

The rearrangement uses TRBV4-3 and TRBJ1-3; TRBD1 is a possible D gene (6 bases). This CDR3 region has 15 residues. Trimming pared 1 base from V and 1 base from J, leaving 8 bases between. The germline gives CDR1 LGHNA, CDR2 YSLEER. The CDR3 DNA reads TGCGCCAGCAGCCAAGCCACAGGGTCTGGAAACACCATATATTTT. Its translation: CASSQATGSGNTIYF.

The DNA of the CDR3 is TGTGCCCCTTATTCGGAGGGACAGCCCCAGCATTTT. It encodes CAPYSEGQPQHF. The rearrangement links TRBV7-5 to TRBJ1-5. TRBV7-5 is classified as a pseudogene. The CDR3 has 12 residues.

In nucleotides, the CDR3 is TGTGCCAGCAGTTATCCCGGACAGGGCACAGATACGCAGTATTTT. Its protein product is CASSYPGQGTDTQYF. J is TRBJ2-3 and V is TRBV6-5, with TRBD1 identical over 7 bases. Germline lookup yields CDR1 MNHEY and CDR2 SVGAGI. The V segment lost 3 bases and the J segment 1 base; nucleotides outside the gene matches: 4. This CDR3 has 15 amino acids.

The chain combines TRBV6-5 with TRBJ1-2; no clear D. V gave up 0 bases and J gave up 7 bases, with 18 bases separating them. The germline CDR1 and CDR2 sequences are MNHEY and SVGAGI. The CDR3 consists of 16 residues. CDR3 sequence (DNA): TGTGCCAGCAGTTACTCGGGTGCGAGGATCGTTGGTGGCTACACCTTC. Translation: CASSYSGARIVGGYTF.